The entry below gives a single TCR beta chain sequence along with its context. This table comes from immunoSEQ multiplex PCR, and its TCRdb copy is limited to in-frame clones, with some not included. Among fewer than 350,000 clones, 85% to 90% were seen once, and the ten largest hold over 9.5%. The Seattle site enrolled patients during active infection and followed them longitudinally. These data originate in a study of blood T cell repertoires in COVID-19. CDR1 is ENHRY and CDR2 is SYGVKD in the germline V gene. The CDR3 spans 16 residues. The V segment lost 2 bases and the J segment 2 bases; nucleotides outside the gene matches: 7.

The chain is built from TRBV10-3 and TRBJ2-3; 7 positions match TRBD2. The sample consisted of peripheral blood. The sequence came from a woman younger than 45 with COVID-19, enrolled during active disease. This CDR3 reads CAISEPSGGLTDTQYF. CDR3 nucleotides: TGTGCCATCAGTGAGCCTAGCGGCGGCCTCACAGATACGCAGTATTTT.